This entry features one T cell receptor (beta chain) sequence. These data are taken from a study of blood T cell repertoires in COVID-19. Study overall: Samples of COVID-19 (acute and convalescent) were obtained from the United States, Italy and Spain. PBMCs, B-cell-depleted T cells, or T cells provided the cDNA or gDNA that made up the material.

Per germline, CDR1 MNHEY and CDR2 SVGEGT. The V end was cut by 4 bases, the J end by 9 bases, with 10 bases between. CDR3 length equals 12 residues. How the authors handled the data: Estimated nucleated cell counts came from reference gene primer amplification. The repertoire was sequenced with immunoSEQ multiplex PCR; TCRdb's copy has only in-frame clones and lacks some. The DNA was the basis for D and trimming; V, J and clone size are from that table. The sample shows roughly 80,000 clones, approximately 88% of them seen only once. This clonotype was obtained from a man aged 50 to 59 with active COVID-19. The source material was peripheral blood. The chain links TRBV6-2 or TRBV6-3 to TRBJ2-1, with D maybe TRBD2 (6 bases). The CDR3 region is CASSFLGGEQFF. Written as DNA, the CDR3 is TGTGCCAGCAGTTTTCTGGGAGGTGAGCAGTTCTTC.